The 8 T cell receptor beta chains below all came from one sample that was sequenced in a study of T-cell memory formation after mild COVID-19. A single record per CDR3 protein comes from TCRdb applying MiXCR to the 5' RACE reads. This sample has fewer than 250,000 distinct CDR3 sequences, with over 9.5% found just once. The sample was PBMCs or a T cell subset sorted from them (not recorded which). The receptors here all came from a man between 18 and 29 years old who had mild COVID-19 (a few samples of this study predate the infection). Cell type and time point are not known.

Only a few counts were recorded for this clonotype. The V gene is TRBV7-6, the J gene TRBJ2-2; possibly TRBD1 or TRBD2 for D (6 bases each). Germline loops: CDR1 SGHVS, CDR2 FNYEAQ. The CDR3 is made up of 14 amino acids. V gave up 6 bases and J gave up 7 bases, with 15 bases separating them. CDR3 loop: CASRSLGGGGELFF. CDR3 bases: TGTGCCAGCAGGTCCCTCGGGGGCGGCGGGGAGCTGTTTTTT.

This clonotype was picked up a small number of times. The CDR3 region is CASSLRLTGVDTGELFF. The CDR3 coding sequence is TGTGCCAGCAGCTTGAGGCTTACAGGGGTTGACACCGGGGAGCTGTTTTTT. The rearrangement uses TRBV5-6 and TRBJ2-2; 7 nucleotides line up with TRBD1. Germline V gene lookup returns CDR1 SGHDT and CDR2 YYEEEE. This CDR3 has 17 residues. V shed 1 base, J shed 3 bases, and the junction held 9 bases outside the gene matches.

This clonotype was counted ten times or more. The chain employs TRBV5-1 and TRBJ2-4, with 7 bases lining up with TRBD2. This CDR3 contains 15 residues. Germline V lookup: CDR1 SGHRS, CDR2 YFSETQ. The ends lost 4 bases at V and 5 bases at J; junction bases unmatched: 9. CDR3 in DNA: TGCGCCAGCAGCCCACCGGGGGGTCTTCAAAACATTCAGTACTTC. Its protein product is CASSPPGGLQNIQYF.

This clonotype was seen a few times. The CDR3 DNA is TGCGCCAGCAGCTTGGTGGGGTGGACAGATACGCAGTATTTT. Protein: CASSLVGWTDTQYF. This chain links TRBV5-1 with TRBJ2-3; D not certain. This CDR3 is built from 14 residues. V was cut by 0 bases and J by 3 bases, with 8 bases left in between. Germline CDR1 reads SGHRS; CDR2 reads YFSETQ. Complete variable domain (other parts from reference TRBV5-1 and TRBJ2-3): KAGVTQTPRYLIKTRGQQVTLSCSPISGHRSVSWYQQTPGQGLQFLFEYFSETQRNKGNFPGRFSGRQFSNSRSEMNVSTLELGDSALYLCASSLVGWTDTQYFGPGTRLTVL.

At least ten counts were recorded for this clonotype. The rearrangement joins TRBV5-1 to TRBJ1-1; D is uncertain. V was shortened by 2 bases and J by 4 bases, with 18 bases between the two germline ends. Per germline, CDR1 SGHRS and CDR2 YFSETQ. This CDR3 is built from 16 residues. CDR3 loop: CASSLHLAGIGTEAFF. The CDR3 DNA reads TGCGCCAGCAGCTTACACCTTGCGGGGATCGGCACTGAAGCTTTCTTT.

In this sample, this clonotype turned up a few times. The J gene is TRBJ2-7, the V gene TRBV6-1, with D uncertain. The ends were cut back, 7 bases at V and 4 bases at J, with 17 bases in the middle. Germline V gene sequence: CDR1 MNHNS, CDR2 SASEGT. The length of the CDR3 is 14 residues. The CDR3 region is CASIRNPGSYEQYF. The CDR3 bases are TGTGCCAGCATCCGAAATCCGGGTTCATACGAGCAGTACTTC.

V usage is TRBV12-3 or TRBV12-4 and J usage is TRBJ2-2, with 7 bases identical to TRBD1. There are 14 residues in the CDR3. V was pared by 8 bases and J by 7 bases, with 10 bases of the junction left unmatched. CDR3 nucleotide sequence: TGTGCCAGCGGAAACAGGGGTGGTATCGGGGAGCTGTTTTTT. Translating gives CASGNRGGIGELFF.

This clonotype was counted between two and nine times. The CDR3 loop reads CASSPAGGYSNQPQHF. The CDR3 coding sequence is TGTGCCAGCAGCCCTGCGGGGGGATATAGCAATCAGCCCCAGCATTTT. The chain couples TRBV7-8 to TRBJ1-5, with D perhaps TRBD1 (5 bases). Trimming pared 5 bases from V and 0 bases from J, leaving 14 bases between. The CDR3 sequence is 16 residues long. Germline V gives CDR1 SGHVS, CDR2 FQNEAQ.